A single sample is the source of the 11 T cell receptor beta chains below, sequenced in a study of blood T cell repertoires in COVID-19. Profiled with immunoSEQ multiplex PCR; TCRdb holds only in-frame clones, not every one. The sample records 200,000 to 300,000 clones, around 87% being singletons. The sequencing input was peripheral blood. The receptor set was obtained from a man in his fifties or sixties who had recovered from COVID-19.

The chain has TRBV7-9 and TRBJ2-3, with D unresolved. V lost 2 bases, J lost 6 bases, and 12 bases lay in between. This CDR3 is built from 14 residues. CDR1 and CDR2 from the germline V gene are SEHNR and FQNEAQ (reference sequence). CDR3 sequence reads: CASSLIGPGDTQYF. CDR3 sequence (DNA): TGTGCCAGCAGCTTAATAGGCCCCGGGGATACGCAGTATTTT.

J is TRBJ2-2 and V is TRBV28; possible D gene TRBD2, 5 bases. In germline, CDR1 is MDHEN, CDR2 SYDVKM. V was pared by 2 bases and J by 0 bases, with 13 bases between. The CDR3 has 17 residues. The CDR3 reads CASSLGGGRPNTGELFF. In DNA form, the CDR3 reads TGTGCCAGCAGTTTAGGAGGCGGTCGACCGAACACCGGGGAGCTGTTTTTT.

This rearrangement joins TRBV6-5 to TRBJ2-7; the match to TRBD1 covers 7 bases. J lost 0 bases, V lost 11 bases, and 10 bases had no gene match. Per the germline V gene, CDR1 is MNHEY and CDR2 is SVGAGI. The CDR3 spans 14 residues. CDR3 sequence: CASETGASSYEQYV. DNA for the CDR3: TGTGCCTCAGAAACAGGGGCAAGCTCCTACGAGCAGTACGTC.

Only one count was recorded for this clone. The rearrangement uses TRBV3-1 (or the pseudogene TRBV3-2) and TRBJ1-1, with D unclear. CDR3 length: 12 residues. CDR1 and CDR2 from the germline V gene are LGHDT and YNNKEL (reference sequence). Trimming removed 4 bases at V and 6 bases at J, with 9 bases between. Written as DNA, the CDR3 is TGTGCCAGCAGCCGACGAGGGTCTGAAGCTTTCTTT. Translating gives CASSRRGSEAFF.

The rearrangement uses TRBV9 and TRBJ2-3; no definite D call. CDR3 length: 13 amino acids. The germline V gene has CDR1 SGDLS and CDR2 YYNGEE. V lost 4 bases to trimming and J lost 5 bases, with 11 bases between them. CDR3 in DNA: TGTGCCAGCAGCATGGCGGTCGGAGATACGCAGTATTTT. Residues: CASSMAVGDTQYF.

This sequence joins TRBV5-1 and TRBJ1-1; D may be TRBD1 (5 bases). CDR1 and CDR2 (germline): SGHRS, YFSETQ. With 6 bases removed from V and 4 bases from J, the gap between germline ends came to 16 bases. The CDR3 length is 14 residues. The CDR3 DNA reads as TGCGCCAGCACAAGCCAGGGCGTTAGCACTGAAGCTTTCTTT. Protein: CASTSQGVSTEAFF.

The chain has TRBV7-6 and TRBJ2-5, with TRBD2 matching over 7 bases. The germline V gene has CDR1 SGHVS and CDR2 FNYEAQ. The CDR3 covers 15 residues. V lost 2 bases and J lost 4; bases outside the gene matches: 7. The CDR3 here is CASSLQSGLRETQYF. The CDR3 coding sequence is TGTGCCAGCAGCTTACAGTCGGGACTAAGAGAGACCCAGTACTTC.

The chain combines TRBV18 with TRBJ1-3, with D possibly TRBD1 on 6 matching bases. The CDR3 sequence is 15 residues long. Between the trimmed V and J ends, which lost 3 bases and 3 bases, there was a span of 12 bases. Germline loops: CDR1 KGHSH, CDR2 LQKENI. The CDR3 spells CASSPASRGGNTIYF. CDR3 coding DNA: TGTGCCAGCTCACCCGCCAGCAGGGGTGGAAACACCATATATTTT.

V and J are TRBV9 and TRBJ2-1; TRBD2 matches at 14 bases. V lost 4 bases and J lost 0; bases outside the gene matches: 6. Germline V gene lookup returns CDR1 SGDLS and CDR2 YYNGEE. CDR3 length: 18 amino acids. DNA of the CDR3: TGTGCCAGCAGCCGGACTAGCGGGGGGACCCCCTCCTACAATGAGCAGTTCTTC. Amino acids: CASSRTSGGTPSYNEQFF.

The chain is built from TRBV10-3 and TRBJ2-2, with 7 bases that match TRBD1. The junction had 5 bases not matched to a gene; V was cut back by 9 bases and J by 4 bases. Germline CDR1 reads ENHRY; CDR2 reads SYGVKD. The CDR3 covers 13 residues. The CDR3 coding sequence is TGTGCCATACAGGGGATCGGCACCGGGGAGCTGTTTTTT. Translation: CAIQGIGTGELFF.

The chain carries TRBV5-1 and TRBJ2-3; perhaps TRBD2 as D (7 bases). The germline V gene encodes CDR1 SGHRS and CDR2 YFSETQ. There are 15 residues in the CDR3. With 6 bases removed from V and 4 bases from J, the gap between germline ends came to 18 bases. CDR3 protein: CASTARGPFSDTQYF. CDR3 in DNA: TGCGCCAGCACCGCGCGGGGGCCCTTTTCAGATACGCAGTATTTT.